A single sample is the source of the 24 T cell receptor beta chains below, sequenced in a study of T cells in Graves' hyperthyroidism and ophthalmopathy. The CDR3 regions of TCR beta were amplified from RNA transcripts. In the first-round RT-PCR of the TCR CDR3, the HTBI primer set was used. TCRdb redid the calling of the multiplex PCR reads with MiXCR, one entry per CDR3 protein. This sample carries about 690,000 distinct CDR3 sequences, around 16% of them seen once, and the ten largest clones take 15% to 17%. Sequenced input: blood. Every receptor here comes from a man over 45 with Graves' hyperthyroidism.

This clonotype showed up many times. V gene TRBV27 combines with J gene TRBJ1-1, with D tentatively TRBD1 (6 bases). The V gene's germline CDR1 is MNHEY and CDR2 SMNVEV (reference sequence). CDR3 size: 14 residues. The V gene lost 1 base and the J gene lost 7 bases, with 13 bases spanning the gap. The CDR3: CASSLFGGLGEAFF. The CDR3 bases are TGTGCCAGCAGTTTATTCGGGGGGCTCGGTGAAGCTTTCTTT.

This clonotype has only a few counts. The CDR3 is CSVAPGPSYNEQFF. For the CDR3, the DNA is TGCAGCGTTGCTCCGGGTCCCTCCTACAATGAGCAGTTCTTC. This chain joins TRBV29-1 and TRBJ2-1; D call uncertain. Trimming left V 4 bases short and J 0 bases short, with 10 bases between. Germline V gene sequence: CDR1 SQVTM, CDR2 ANQGSEA. The CDR3 totals 14 residues.

This clonotype was recorded at least ten times. J is TRBJ2-1 and V is TRBV30, with a tentative D call TRBD2 (6 bases). This CDR3 spans 15 amino acids. Trimming removed 0 bases at V and 4 bases at J, with 13 bases between. Germline V gene lookup returns CDR1 GTSNPN and CDR2 SVGIG (reference sequence). In nucleotides, the CDR3 is TGTGCCTGGAGTGTAGGGTCCGCGGGGTACAATGAGCAGTTCTTC. This codes for CAWSVGSAGYNEQFF.

In its sample, this clonotype was seen many times. CDR3 bases: TGTGCCAGCAGCCGATCAGGGACGTACAATGAGCAGTTCTTC. Translated, it gives CASSRSGTYNEQFF. The J gene is TRBJ2-1, the V gene TRBV7-2, with D perhaps assigned TRBD1 or TRBD2 (5 bases each). The germline V and J ends were trimmed by 5 bases and 4 bases, with 12 bases remaining between them. This CDR3 is 14 amino acids long. Per germline, CDR1 SGHTA and CDR2 FQGNSA.

The gene calls are TRBV7-2 and TRBJ2-7, with no clear D. In germline, CDR1 is SGHTA, CDR2 FQGNSA. Trimming removed 4 bases from V and 1 base from J, with 11 bases in between. The CDR3 sequence is 14 residues long. The CDR3 region has the DNA TGTGCCAGCAGCTATACTATGACGTCCTACGAGCAGTACTTC. It specifies CASSYTMTSYEQYF. Full variable domain (missing parts from reference TRBV7-2 and TRBJ2-7): GAGVSQSPSNKVTEKGKDVELRCDPISGHTALYWYRQSLGQGLEFLIYFQGNSAPDKSGLPSDRFSAERTGGSVSTLTIQRTQQEDSAVYLCASSYTMTSYEQYFGPGTRLTVT.

This clonotype was picked up many times. This chain joins TRBV11-2 and TRBJ2-1; D not resolved. This CDR3 is built from 13 residues. V was clipped by 0 bases and J by 9 bases, with 9 bases between them. Germline V gene data show CDR1 as SGHAT and CDR2 as FQNNGV. The CDR3 is CASSLEGRGEQFF. Here the CDR3 DNA reads TGTGCCAGCAGCTTAGAGGGCAGAGGTGAGCAGTTCTTC. The variable domain in full, completed from reference TRBV11-2 and TRBJ2-1, reads EAGVAQSPRYKIIEKRQSVAFWCNPISGHATLYWYQQILGQGPKLLIQFQNNGVVDDSQLPKDRFSAERLKGVDSTLKIQPAKLEDSAVYLCASSLEGRGEQFFGPGTRLTVL.

This clonotype was recorded at least ten times. The chain has TRBV5-1 and TRBJ2-7; D may match TRBD1 or TRBD2 (5 bases each). V was shortened by 0 bases and J by 2 bases, with 12 bases between the two germline ends. The length of the CDR3 is 15 residues. Germline lookup yields CDR1 SGHRS and CDR2 YFSETQ. Here the CDR3 DNA reads TGCGCCAGCAGCTTGGATTGGGACCGAACCTACGAGCAGTACTTC. Its protein product is CASSLDWDRTYEQYF.

Ten or more counts support this clonotype. In DNA form, the CDR3 reads TGTGCCAGCAGCTTAGGTGCAGGGCGCTCCTACAATGAGCAGTTCTTC. Encoded protein: CASSLGAGRSYNEQFF. This chain connects TRBV11-2 to TRBJ2-1; possibly TRBD1 for D (5 bases). Per germline, CDR1 SGHAT and CDR2 FQNNGV. This CDR3 contains 16 residues. The V end lost 1 base, the J end lost 0 bases, and 10 bases lay between the germline ends.

CDR3 in amino acids: CAWGTSGRSETQYF. DNA for the CDR3: TGTGCCTGGGGAACTAGCGGGAGATCAGAGACCCAGTACTTC. The chain employs TRBV30 and TRBJ2-5; 11 bases fit TRBD2. The CDR3 runs to 14 residues. V gave up 5 bases and J gave up 4 bases; unmatched junction bases: 6. Germline lookup yields CDR1 GTSNPN and CDR2 SVGIG (reference sequence).

As concerns this clonotype: This likely comes from a read error, as the CDR3 has no conserved phenylalanine or tryptophan at its end. V is TRBV3-1 and J is TRBJ1-2, with D uncertain. V was pared by 4 bases and J by 0 bases, with 12 bases between. The germline gives CDR1 LGHDT, CDR2 YNNKEL (reference sequence). The CDR3 is made up of 15 amino acids. The CDR3 nucleotides are TGTGCCAGCAGCCCTACTCACCCAGCTAACTATGGCTACACCCTC. This encodes CASSPTHPANYGYTL.

Details on this clonotype: A much larger clone differs from this one at a single base, so this may be a read error. No conserved phenylalanine or tryptophan is present at the end of the CDR3, so a read error is the likely explanation. DNA of the CDR3: TGTGCCAGTAGTAAAGCTAGGGACAGGGGGCCCTACGAGCAGTACCTC. It encodes CASSKARDRGPYEQYL. The chain is built from TRBV19 and TRBJ2-7; 12 bases match TRBD1. The length of the CDR3 is 16 residues. The trim removed 4 bases at V and 2 bases at J, leaving 6 bases unmatched. Germline loops: CDR1 LNHDA, CDR2 SQIVND (reference sequence).

This clonotype appeared many times. The chain links TRBV29-1 to TRBJ2-1; D remains unclear. The CDR3 runs to 14 residues. V was shortened by 0 bases and J by 0 bases, with 6 bases between the two germline ends. From germline, CDR1 is SQVTM and CDR2 ANQGSEA. The CDR3 is CSVEDGSSYNEQFF. The CDR3, as DNA: TGCAGCGTTGAAGATGGCAGCTCCTACAATGAGCAGTTCTTC.

This clonotype was observed many times. The chain combines TRBV12-3 or TRBV12-4 with TRBJ2-1; 10 bases fit TRBD1. The V segment lost 5 bases and the J segment 9 bases; nucleotides outside the gene matches: 13. This CDR3 spans 16 amino acids. CDR3 region: CASSPGGGQGLGEQFF. As DNA, the CDR3 is TGTGCCAGCAGTCCGGGGGGGGGACAGGGGCTCGGTGAGCAGTTCTTC.

This clonotype turned up a few times. The genes are TRBV7-2 and TRBJ2-3, with unresolved D. The V and J ends lost 1 base and 2 bases respectively, with 13 bases between them. The CDR3 loop spans 16 amino acids. CDR1 is SGHTA, CDR2 FQGNSA, per germline. In DNA, the CDR3 is TGTGCCAGCAGCTTAGATGGTTCCCCCGCCACAGATACGCAGTATTTT. Translation: CASSLDGSPATDTQYF.

This clonotype was seen only a few times. The J gene is TRBJ2-5, the V gene TRBV19; 12 nucleotides match TRBD2. Unmatched junction bases numbered 10, after V lost 7 bases and J lost 4 bases. CDR3 size: 16 residues. CDR1 is LNHDA, CDR2 SQIVND, per germline (reference sequence). The CDR3 bases are TGTGCCAGTACCGACTCTGGACTAGCGGGACGAGAGACCCAGTACTTC. It codes for CASTDSGLAGRETQYF.

The J gene is TRBJ1-5, the V gene TRBV24-1; a possible D gene is TRBD1 (5 bases). The V gene lost 4 bases and the J gene lost 7 bases, with 10 bases spanning the gap. Germline V CDR1 and CDR2: KGHDR, SFDVKD. This CDR3 has 13 residues. The CDR3 nucleotides read TGTGCCACCAGTGACAGGGCCGGGCAGCCCCAGCATTTT. This gives the protein CATSDRAGQPQHF.

This clonotype was seen a few times. The chain combines TRBV7-2 with TRBJ2-3, with D uncertain. The V gene lost 0 bases and the J gene lost 0 bases, with 10 bases spanning the gap. Germline V gives CDR1 SGHTA, CDR2 FQGNSA. The CDR3 has 16 amino acids. CDR3 loop: CASSLAPYGSTDTQYF. The CDR3 DNA follows: TGTGCCAGCAGCTTAGCCCCGTACGGGAGCACAGATACGCAGTATTTT. The entire variable domain, with the rest obtained from reference TRBV7-2 and TRBJ2-3, is as follows: GAGVSQSPSNKVTEKGKDVELRCDPISGHTALYWYRQSLGQGLEFLIYFQGNSAPDKSGLPSDRFSAERTGGSVSTLTIQRTQQEDSAVYLCASSLAPYGSTDTQYFGPGTRLTVL.

This clonotype was observed at least ten times. CDR3 residues: CASSDSWVSNQPQHF. The CDR3, as DNA: TGTGCCAGCAGTGATAGCTGGGTAAGCAATCAGCCCCAGCATTTT. The chain recombines TRBV2 with TRBJ1-5; D ambiguous. V was pared by 3 bases and J by 1 base, with 10 bases between. Germline lookup yields CDR1 SNHLY and CDR2 FYNNEI. There are 15 residues in the CDR3. Variable domain in full (rest from reference TRBV2 and TRBJ1-5): EPEVTQTPSHQVTQMGQEVILRCVPISNHLYFYWYRQILGQKVEFLVSFYNNEISEKSEIFDDQFSVERPDGSNFTLKIRSTKLEDSAMYFCASSDSWVSNQPQHFGDGTRLSIL.

This rearrangement joins TRBV28 to TRBJ1-2; D possibly corresponds to TRBD1 (5 bases). This CDR3 is 15 amino acids long. Trimming stripped 6 bases from V and 10 bases from J, with 24 bases between. The V gene's germline CDR1 is MDHEN and CDR2 SYDVKM. The chain's CDR3 is CASREWDGGHRDYTF. CDR3 in DNA: TGTGCCAGCAGGGAATGGGACGGTGGCCATAGGGACTACACCTTC.

This clonotype has ten or more counts. The rearrangement joins TRBV28 to TRBJ1-4, with TRBD1 matching 12 bases. Trimming cost V 4 bases and J 3 bases; bases outside gene matches: 3. The CDR3 consists of 16 residues. The V gene's germline CDR1 is MDHEN and CDR2 SYDVKM. CDR3 in DNA: TGTGCCAGCAGTTCGGGACAGGGGGCACCTAATGAAAAACTGTTTTTT. Protein: CASSSGQGAPNEKLFF. Complete variable domain (other parts from reference TRBV28 and TRBJ1-4): DVKVTQSSRYLVKRTGEKVFLECVQDMDHENMFWYRQDPGLGLRLIYFSYDVKMKEKGDIPEGYSVSREKKERFSLILESASTNQTSMYLCASSSGQGAPNEKLFFGSGTQLSVL.

The genes are TRBV29-1 and TRBJ1-1; TRBD1 matches 8 bases. The V segment lost 7 bases and the J segment 6 bases; nucleotides outside the gene matches: 10. The CDR3 length is 13 residues. Germline CDR1 reads SQVTM; CDR2 reads ANQGSEA. This CDR3 is CSAESQGASEAFF. The CDR3 DNA is TGCAGCGCCGAATCCCAGGGGGCCTCTGAAGCTTTCTTT.

The V gene is TRBV7-9, the J gene TRBJ2-2, with 10 bases lining up with TRBD2. This CDR3 contains 16 residues. CDR1 is SEHNR and CDR2 is FQNEAQ in the germline V gene (reference sequence). The ends lost 4 bases at V and 5 bases at J; junction bases unmatched: 7. CDR3 region: CASSSVLAGVTGELFF. The CDR3 region has the DNA TGTGCCAGCAGCTCCGTTCTAGCGGGAGTTACCGGGGAGCTGTTTTTT. Together with reference TRBV7-9 and TRBJ2-2, the CDR3 gives the full variable domain: DTGVSQNPRHKITKRGQNVTFRCDPISEHNRLYWYRQTLGQGPEFLTYFQNEAQLEKSRLLSDRFSAERPKGSFSTLEIQRTEQGDSAMYLCASSSVLAGVTGELFFGEGSRLTVL.

This clonotype has just a few counts. The rearrangement links TRBV29-1 to TRBJ2-1; perhaps TRBD1 as D (5 bases). V lost 0 bases, J lost 7 bases, and 13 bases lay in between. The CDR3 spans 14 residues. Germline V gives CDR1 SQVTM, CDR2 ANQGSEA. For the CDR3, the DNA is TGCAGCGTTGAAGATACCAGGGAAGGAAATGAGCAGTTCTTC. Encoded protein: CSVEDTREGNEQFF.

The chain employs TRBV7-9 and TRBJ1-1, with TRBD1 as a possible D gene (5 bases). The V gene's germline CDR1 is SEHNR and CDR2 FQNEAQ (reference sequence). Trimming took 1 base from V and 1 from J, leaving 13 bases between them. The CDR3 contains 16 residues. CDR3: CASSLGGGTTNTEAFF. In DNA, the CDR3 is TGTGCCAGCAGCTTAGGGGGAGGGACCACGAACACTGAAGCTTTCTTT.